The 15 T cell receptor beta chains listed next were all sequenced from one sample in a study of identifying expanded T cells in peripheral blood. Profiled with immunoSEQ multiplex PCR; TCRdb holds only in-frame clones, not every one. The table includes 100,000 to 150,000 clones, 84% detected once. The sample comprised blood. The receptors were gathered from a person aged 18 to 75 in good health.

With respect to this clone: The same CDR3 can be traced to other DNA sequences in this sample. This chain joins TRBV27 and TRBJ1-3, with D unresolved. The CDR3 extends over 13 amino acids. V gave up 4 bases and J gave up 1 base, with 5 bases separating them. Per the germline V gene, CDR1 is MNHEY and CDR2 is SMNVEV (reference sequence). Here the CDR3 reads CASSWGSGNTIYF. CDR3 nucleotides: TGTGCCAGCAGTTGGGGTTCTGGAAACACCATATATTTT.

This chain uses TRBV29-1 with TRBJ1-4, with D unclear. The CDR3 covers 14 residues. Trimming stripped 3 bases from V and 3 bases from J, with 11 bases between. Germline values: CDR1 SQVTM, CDR2 ANQGSEA. The CDR3 nucleotides are TGCAGCGTTGACGGTGGATCGGCTAATGAAAAACTGTTTTTT. Translated: CSVDGGSANEKLFF.

This clone occurred once. The gene calls are TRBV19 and TRBJ2-3; possibly TRBD2 for D (6 bases). CDR1 is LNHDA and CDR2 is SQIVND in the germline V gene (reference sequence). V shed 7 bases and J shed 0 bases, with 23 bases lying between them. The CDR3 is 18 residues long. CDR3 DNA: TGTGCCAGTATGGTAGGTGCTAGCGCCCGATCTAGCACAGATACGCAGTATTTT. It specifies CASMVGASARSSTDTQYF.

V is TRBV7-2 and J is TRBJ2-2; D unclear. The CDR3 spans 16 residues. Trimming shortened V by 5 bases and J by 0 bases, and 13 bases separated the two germline ends. Germline assignment: CDR1 SGHTA and CDR2 FQGNSA. The CDR3 DNA sequence: TGTGCCAGCAGCCAGGAGACTGGAGCGAACACCGGGGAGCTGTTTTTT. It translates to CASSQETGANTGELFF.

The V and J genes are TRBV6-6 and TRBJ2-2, with 10 bases fitting TRBD1. Germline V gene lookup returns CDR1 MNHNY and CDR2 SVGAGI (reference sequence). CDR3 length: 16 amino acids. V lost 7 bases and J lost 3; bases outside the gene matches: 8. The CDR3 loop is CASKLDRGPHTGELFF. The CDR3 coding sequence is TGTGCCAGCAAATTAGACAGGGGGCCACACACCGGGGAGCTGTTTTTT.

This chain connects TRBV18 to TRBJ1-1; a weak D match, TRBD1 (5 bases). The CDR3 covers 13 residues. V was pared by 4 bases and J by 6 bases, with 12 bases between. Looked up from germline, CDR1 is KGHSH and CDR2 is LQKENI. The CDR3 here is CASSLLGGSEAFF. The DNA for the CDR3 is TGTGCCAGCTCACTTCTCGGGGGATCTGAAGCTTTCTTT.

The chain has TRBV6-5 and TRBJ1-6, with D perhaps matching TRBD1 (5 bases). Germline assignment: CDR1 MNHEY and CDR2 SVGAGI. This CDR3 region has 16 residues. Trimming removed 4 bases at V and 6 bases at J, with 16 bases between. This CDR3 reads CASSWNFGTTNSPLHF. CDR3 DNA sequence: TGTGCCAGCAGTTGGAACTTTGGGACTACTAATTCACCCCTCCACTTT.

This chain links TRBV18 with TRBJ1-2, with 8 bases aligning to TRBD1. CDR1 KGHSH and CDR2 LQKENI come from the germline V gene. This CDR3 has 14 residues. The trim removed 3 bases at V and 5 bases at J, leaving 5 bases unmatched. The CDR3 is CASSPGQGEYGYTF. The CDR3 nucleotides read TGTGCCAGCTCACCCGGACAGGGCGAGTATGGCTACACCTTC.

CDR3 bases: TGTGCCAGCTCACCAGCGGTGGGGTTCGGGGCTTTCTTT. Residues: CASSPAVGFGAFF. The chain couples TRBV18 to TRBJ1-1; D not resolved. CDR1 and CDR2 from the germline V gene are KGHSH and LQKENI. CDR3 length: 13 amino acids. The ends were cut back, 2 bases at V and 11 bases at J, with 15 bases in the middle. Full variable domain (outside the CDR3, taken from reference TRBV18 and TRBJ1-1): NAGVMQNPRHLVRRRGQEARLRCSPMKGHSHVYWYRQLPEEGLKFMVYLQKENIIDESGMPKERFSAEFPKEGPSILRIQQVVRGDSAAYFCASSPAVGFGAFFGQGTRLTVV.

In this sample, this clone turned up a few times. The V and J genes are TRBV20-1 and TRBJ1-2, with D maybe TRBD1 (5 bases). The V gene lost 6 bases and the J gene lost 8 bases, with 13 bases spanning the gap. The CDR3 has 11 amino acids. CDR1 is DFQATT and CDR2 is SNEGSKA in the germline V gene (reference sequence). The CDR3 DNA reads TGCAGTGCAAACCGGGGGGAGGGCTACACCTTC. Amino acid sequence: CSANRGEGYTF.

The V call is TRBV7-2, the J call TRBJ1-2; D not certain. Per germline, CDR1 SGHTA and CDR2 FQGNSA. This CDR3 is 15 amino acids long. V gave up 2 bases and J gave up 5 bases, with 15 bases separating them. CDR3 region: CASSLNRLIWYGYTF. The DNA for the CDR3 is TGTGCCAGCAGCTTAAACAGACTGATATGGTATGGCTACACCTTC. The full variable domain, completed using reference TRBV7-2 and TRBJ1-2, is GAGVSQSPSNKVTEKGKDVELRCDPISGHTALYWYRQSLGQGLEFLIYFQGNSAPDKSGLPSDRFSAERTGGSVSTLTIQRTQQEDSAVYLCASSLNRLIWYGYTFGSGTRLTVV.

This clone has a single count. The chain employs TRBV30 and TRBJ1-2; 8 bases line up with TRBD1. The CDR3 length is 11 residues. Germline V gene sequence: CDR1 GTSNPN, CDR2 SVGIG (reference sequence). CDR3 DNA: TGTGCACAACAGGGGGGTGTTGGCTACACCTTC. It encodes CAQQGGVGYTF.

The rearrangement links TRBV2 to TRBJ1-5; D may be TRBD1 (6 bases). V was shortened by 6 bases and J by 2 bases, with 14 bases between the two germline ends. Per germline, CDR1 SNHLY and CDR2 FYNNEI. The CDR3 runs 15 residues. The CDR3 sequence: CASSLQGPRNQPQHF. The DNA of the CDR3 is TGTGCCAGCAGCCTTCAGGGGCCGCGCAATCAGCCCCAGCATTTT.

The chain is built from TRBV27 and TRBJ2-7; 9 bases align to TRBD2. CDR3 length: 15 amino acids. The V and J ends lost 0 bases and 6 bases, in that order; junction bases with no gene match: 6. CDR1 and CDR2 from the germline V gene are MNHEY and SMNVEV (reference sequence). CDR3 nucleotide sequence: TGTGCCAGCAGTTTATCCGGTGGTAGCGGGGGCGAGCAGTACTTC. Residues: CASSLSGGSGGEQYF.

The sample holds one count of this clone. The chain employs TRBV18 and TRBJ2-1; 8 nucleotides line up with TRBD1. CDR1 is KGHSH, CDR2 LQKENI, per germline. J gave up 11 bases and V 4 bases, and 7 bases lay outside the gene matches. The CDR3 runs 13 residues. The DNA for the CDR3 is TGTGCCAGCTCACAACAGGGGGGCTTTAAGCAGTTCTTC. It specifies CASSQQGGFKQFF.